Below, 29 T cell receptor beta chains from the same sample are listed, as sequenced in a study of control samples from healthy donors and cancer patients. Assay used: immunoSEQ multiplex PCR; TCRdb lists only in-frame clones, some missing. The sample lists 170,000 or so clones; roughly 94% were seen once. Input material: blood. All receptors derive from a woman aged 18-35 years in good health.

The chain combines TRBV6-5 with TRBJ2-2, with 9 bases that match TRBD2. Germline V gene data show CDR1 as MNHEY and CDR2 as SVGAGI. The CDR3 spans 14 residues. V shed 3 bases and J 5 bases; nucleotides not matched to a gene: 1. CDR3 nucleotides: TGTGCCAGCAGTTATACTAGCGGGACCGGGGAGCTGTTTTTT. Its protein is CASSYTSGTGELFF.

The rearrangement joins TRBV10-1 to TRBJ2-1; 9 bases map to TRBD1. Germline V lookup: CDR1 WNHNN, CDR2 SYGVQD (reference sequence). The V segment lost 11 bases and the J segment 6 bases; nucleotides outside the gene matches: 8. There are 13 residues in the CDR3. CDR3 bases: TGCGCCTCGTCGGACAGGGGCTTCAATGAGCAGTTCTTC. Translating gives CASSDRGFNEQFF.

V gene TRBV3-1 (or the pseudogene TRBV3-2) combines with J gene TRBJ1-1; 11 positions agree with TRBD1. The CDR3 is made up of 17 amino acids. Trimming cost V 0 bases and J 3 bases; bases outside gene matches: 6. Germline lookup yields CDR1 LGHDT and CDR2 YNNKEL (reference sequence). The CDR3 DNA sequence: TGTGCCAGCAGCCAAGATTGGACAGGGGGCCTCTACACTGAAGCTTTCTTT. As protein: CASSQDWTGGLYTEAFF.

In its sample, this clone was seen once. The chain links TRBV4-2 to TRBJ2-1, with D tentatively TRBD2 (5 bases). CDR3 length equals 15 residues. The germline V gene encodes CDR1 LGHNA and CDR2 YNFKEQ. V dropped 1 base and J dropped 1 base, with 8 bases sitting between them. The CDR3: CASSQGSGSYNEQFF. Written as DNA, the CDR3 is TGTGCCAGCAGCCAAGGTTCGGGATCCTACAATGAGCAGTTCTTC.

This chain links TRBV4-2 with TRBJ1-2; weak D call: TRBD1 (6 bases). The V and J ends lost 0 bases and 2 bases respectively, with 16 bases between them. CDR3 size: 17 residues. Per germline, CDR1 LGHNA and CDR2 YNFKEQ. CDR3 in amino acids: CASSQDIGGALNYGYTF. The CDR3 region has the DNA TGTGCCAGCAGCCAAGATATAGGGGGGGCGCTCAACTATGGCTACACCTTC.

The CDR3, as DNA: TGCGCCAGCAGCCGACGGGACAGAGACTATGGCTACACCTTC. Encoded protein: CASSRRDRDYGYTF. V and J are TRBV4-1 and TRBJ1-2; 7 bases align to TRBD1. J lost 3 bases, V lost 4 bases, and 5 bases had no gene match. The CDR3 length is 14 residues. Germline CDR1 is MGHRA and CDR2 is YSYEKL.

The chain links TRBV12-5 to TRBJ2-1; the match to TRBD1 covers 8 bases. Germline V gene lookup returns CDR1 LGHNT and CDR2 FRNRAP. CDR3 length equals 13 residues. V was pared by 6 bases and J by 8 bases, with 6 bases of the junction left unmatched. In DNA form, the CDR3 reads TGTGCTAGTGGCTCCGGACAGGGAGATGAGCAGTTCTTC. Amino acids: CASGSGQGDEQFF.

The chain couples TRBV27 to TRBJ1-6, with 7 nucleotides matching TRBD1. The CDR3 length is 15 residues. Germline-derived CDR1 and CDR2 are MNHEY and SMNVEV (reference sequence). Unmatched junction bases numbered 4, after V lost 5 bases and J lost 3 bases. CDR3 amino acids: CASSIRQGYNSPLHF. The CDR3 nucleotides are TGTGCCAGCAGTATCCGACAGGGCTATAATTCACCCCTCCACTTT.

This clone was seen a single time. The rearrangement joins TRBV10-3 to TRBJ1-3; D remains ambiguous. Germline lookup yields CDR1 ENHRY and CDR2 SYGVKD. The CDR3 runs 15 residues. V shed 2 bases and J shed 3 bases, with 11 bases lying between them. In DNA form, the CDR3 reads TGTGCCATCAGTGAGCGGAGCTCAGGTGGAAACACCATATATTTT. Its translation: CAISERSSGGNTIYF.

V usage is TRBV2 and J usage is TRBJ1-2; 9 bases are shared with TRBD1. The CDR3 has 14 residues. From germline, CDR1 is SNHLY and CDR2 FYNNEI. With 3 bases clipped from V and 4 bases from J, the junction kept 3 bases outside the gene matches. The chain's CDR3 is CASSEDRGPYGYTF. The CDR3 DNA is TGTGCCAGCAGTGAGGACAGGGGCCCCTATGGCTACACCTTC.

This chain uses TRBV19 with TRBJ1-1; D gene unclear. Germline V CDR1 and CDR2: LNHDA, SQIVND (reference sequence). With 5 bases removed from V and 2 bases from J, the gap between germline ends came to 6 bases. The CDR3 extends over 12 amino acids. The DNA for the CDR3 is TGTGCCAGTAGTTCCGCTAACACTGAAGCTTTCTTT. It yields the protein CASSSANTEAFF. Filled out from reference TRBV19 and TRBJ1-1, the complete variable domain reads DGGITQSPKYLFRKEGQNVTLSCEQNLNHDAMYWYRQDPGQGLRLIYYSQIVNDFQKGDIAEGYSVSREKKESFPLTVTSAQKNPTAFYLCASSSANTEAFFGQGTRLTVV.

The chain couples TRBV7-9 to TRBJ1-1, with unresolved D. The CDR3 runs to 12 residues. Germline CDR1 reads SEHNR; CDR2 reads FQNEAQ (reference sequence). V was cut by 4 bases and J by 2 bases, with 5 bases left in between. CDR3 region: CASSSSNTEAFF. The CDR3 nucleotides are TGTGCCAGCAGCTCGTCAAACACTGAAGCTTTCTTT.

This clone showed up just once. The J gene is TRBJ2-3, the V gene TRBV2; no clear D gene. The CDR3 consists of 17 residues. Germline V gives CDR1 SNHLY, CDR2 FYNNEI. With 2 bases removed from V and 0 bases from J, the gap between germline ends came to 15 bases. CDR3 sequence reads: CASSERITLFSTDTQYF. CDR3 bases: TGTGCCAGCAGTGAACGAATCACCCTCTTTAGCACAGATACGCAGTATTTT. Drawing the rest from reference TRBV2 and TRBJ2-3, the complete variable domain is EPEVTQTPSHQVTQMGQEVILRCVPISNHLYFYWYRQILGQKVEFLVSFYNNEISEKSEIFDDQFSVERPDGSNFTLKIRSTKLEDSAMYFCASSERITLFSTDTQYFGPGTRLTVL.

The rearrangement uses TRBV4-2 and TRBJ2-2, with TRBD2 matching over 10 bases. Trimming took 1 base from V and 1 from J; bases not matched to a gene: 3. Germline loops: CDR1 LGHNA, CDR2 YNFKEQ. The CDR3 is 17 amino acids. The CDR3 nucleotides are TGTGCCAGCAGCCAAGGGGTAGCGGGGGGGAACACCGGGGAGCTGTTTTTT. Translated, it gives CASSQGVAGGNTGELFF.

The chain employs TRBV21-1 and TRBJ2-2; whether TRBD2, the table's D call, matches the DNA was not checked. TRBV21-1 is annotated as a pseudogene. This CDR3 contains 16 residues. CDR3 nucleotide sequence: TGTGCCAGCAGCAACGAGGGGACTAGATGGTTCGGGGAGCTGTTTTTT. Its translation is CASSNEGTRWFGELFF.

In its sample, this clone was seen once. The rearrangement joins TRBV7-2 to TRBJ2-3; D is perhaps TRBD1 (6 bases). The CDR3 extends over 15 amino acids. CDR1 and CDR2 (germline): SGHTA, FQGNSA. V lost 0 bases, J lost 9 bases, and 16 bases lay in between. CDR3 region: CASSLARQPQGTQYF. The DNA of the CDR3 is TGTGCCAGCAGCTTAGCGCGTCAGCCTCAGGGGACGCAGTATTTT.

V usage is TRBV4-2 and J usage is TRBJ2-1, with D possibly TRBD2 on 7 matching bases. The CDR3 is 17 amino acids. The V gene lost 1 base and the J gene lost 5 bases, with 18 bases spanning the gap. The V gene's germline CDR1 is LGHNA and CDR2 YNFKEQ. The CDR3 spells CASSQAGGQQSHNEQFF. CDR3 DNA sequence: TGTGCCAGCAGCCAAGCGGGAGGACAGCAGAGTCACAATGAGCAGTTCTTC.

The chain has TRBV24-1 and TRBJ1-2; perhaps TRBD1 as D (5 bases). There are 12 residues in the CDR3. V lost 9 bases to trimming and J lost 5 bases, with 12 bases between them. CDR1 and CDR2 (germline): KGHDR, SFDVKD. CDR3 region: CATRDGGYGYTF. CDR3 sequence (DNA): TGTGCCACCCGGGACGGCGGATATGGCTACACCTTC.

This chain uses TRBV5-1 with TRBJ2-7; 8 bases are shared with TRBD1. Germline CDR1 and CDR2: SGHRS and YFSETQ. There are 14 residues in the CDR3. V trimming: 0 bases; J trimming: 4 bases; junction bases outside the gene matches: 3. The CDR3 region is CASSLETGGYEQYF. DNA of the CDR3: TGCGCCAGCAGCTTGGAAACAGGGGGTTACGAGCAGTACTTC.

The chain couples TRBV7-9 to TRBJ1-4; possibly TRBD1 for D (6 bases). This CDR3 is 15 amino acids long. Germline V gene lookup returns CDR1 SEHNR and CDR2 FQNEAQ (reference sequence). Trimming cost V 4 bases and J 4 bases, with 13 bases left between them. The CDR3: CASSSLTGFNEKLFF. The CDR3, as DNA: TGTGCCAGCAGCTCCCTGACAGGTTTTAATGAAAAACTGTTTTTT.

The J gene is TRBJ1-4, the V gene TRBV7-9; D uncertain. The CDR3 extends over 13 amino acids. The germline gives CDR1 SEHNR, CDR2 FQNEAQ (reference sequence). V was pared by 3 bases and J by 8 bases, with 10 bases between. The CDR3 is CASSLVGIEKLFF. For the CDR3, the DNA is TGTGCCAGCAGCTTGGTGGGTATCGAAAAACTGTTTTTT.

This chain uses TRBV6-4 with TRBJ2-1; no definite D call. CDR1 is MRHNA, CDR2 SNTAGT, per germline. This CDR3 spans 13 amino acids. The V end was cut by 2 bases, the J end by 7 bases, with 9 bases between. The CDR3 sequence is CASSDELGNEQFF. The CDR3 nucleotides read TGTGCCAGCAGTGACGAACTTGGAAATGAGCAGTTCTTC.

This chain links TRBV10-3 with TRBJ1-1; 7 nucleotides align to TRBD1. V lost 7 bases to trimming and J lost 6 bases; unmatched junction nucleotides: 5. The length of the CDR3 is 12 residues. Germline V gene lookup returns CDR1 ENHRY and CDR2 SYGVKD. The CDR3 DNA reads TGTGCCATCAAGGGGGCCGGAGCTGAAGCTTTCTTT. Protein: CAIKGAGAEAFF.

This chain links TRBV2 with TRBJ1-1; TRBD1 matches 8 bases. The V gene end was trimmed by 7 bases and the J gene end by 4 bases; junction bases not matched to a gene: 2. The germline CDR1 and CDR2 sequences are SNHLY and FYNNEI. The CDR3 contains 12 residues. The CDR3 region has the DNA TGTGCCAGCAATACAGGGGGCACTGAAGCTTTCTTT. This translates into CASNTGGTEAFF.

The CDR3 loop reads CASSQDLSRGVNQPQHF. The CDR3 DNA sequence: TGCGCCAGCAGCCAAGATCTCTCCAGGGGAGTCAATCAGCCCCAGCATTTT. The chain carries TRBV4-1 and TRBJ1-5, with D maybe TRBD1 (6 bases). CDR3 size: 17 residues. Trimming shortened V by 0 bases and J by 3 bases, and 15 bases separated the two germline ends. Germline values: CDR1 MGHRA, CDR2 YSYEKL.

J is TRBJ2-2 and V is TRBV28, with D perhaps matching TRBD1 (5 bases). The germline CDR1 and CDR2 sequences are MDHEN and SYDVKM. The V gene lost 2 bases and the J gene lost 13 bases, with 11 bases spanning the gap. CDR3 length: 12 residues. The CDR3 DNA reads TGTGCCAGCAGTTTACGGGCAGGGTGGCTGTTTTTT. Translated: CASSLRAGWLFF.

This clone was recorded only once. This rearrangement joins TRBV7-2 to TRBJ1-2, with D tentatively TRBD1 (5 bases). The germline V and J ends were trimmed by 1 base and 4 bases, with 10 bases remaining between them. There are 14 residues in the CDR3. Germline V gives CDR1 SGHTA, CDR2 FQGNSA. The CDR3 region has the DNA TGTGCCAGCAGCTTAGGAGGGGTTCCCTATGGCTACACCTTC. The encoded protein is CASSLGGVPYGYTF.

This clone was seen a single time. The rearrangement uses TRBV7-9 and TRBJ1-1; no reliable D call. Trimming pared 5 bases from V and 0 bases from J, leaving 10 bases between. Per germline, CDR1 SEHNR and CDR2 FQNEAQ (reference sequence). The CDR3 has 14 residues. The CDR3: CASSHPTMNTEAFF. DNA of the CDR3: TGTGCCAGCAGCCATCCGACCATGAACACTGAAGCTTTCTTT.

The genes are TRBV20-1 and TRBJ2-1, with D perhaps given as TRBD1 or TRBD2 (5 bases each). With 6 bases removed from V and 9 bases from J, the gap between germline ends came to 9 bases. Per the germline V gene, CDR1 is DFQATT and CDR2 is SNEGSKA (reference sequence). The CDR3 consists of 10 residues. CDR3 sequence: CSAPRGEQFF. DNA for the CDR3: TGCAGTGCCCCGAGGGGTGAGCAGTTCTTC.